This entry features one T cell receptor beta chain sequence. Its antigen is as yet unknown. Total RNA extracted from each sample amounted to at least 6 micrograms. This entry is derived from a study of blood T cells in healthy people across ages. Whole-study context: For every two T cells, template switching captured about one barcoded beta molecule. Study results and caveats: Donor CMV status, an unknown factor, possibly confounded changes in expanded clonotypes. It was the long-lived donors that had more naive CD4+ cells and higher diversity than aged donors.

A J-beta primer mix and a sample-barcoded 5' primer were used in a second PCR of roughly 6 to 11 cycles. TCRdb ran MiXCR on the 5' RACE reads and lists one entry per CDR3 protein. The sample lists some 900,000 distinct CDR3 sequences; 45% to 50% were seen once. The CDR3 is 15 amino acids. In germline, CDR1 is SQVTM, CDR2 ANQGSEA. V lost 1 base and J 2 bases, leaving 12 bases between the germline ends. The TCR was taken from a man aged 25 to 40 in good health. Sequencing input: blood. The gene calls are TRBV29-1 and TRBJ2-1, with D maybe TRBD2 (6 bases). CDR3 amino acids: CSVEVGTGPYNEQFF. The CDR3 DNA reads as TGCAGCGTTGAAGTGGGGACTGGTCCCTACAATGAGCAGTTCTTC.